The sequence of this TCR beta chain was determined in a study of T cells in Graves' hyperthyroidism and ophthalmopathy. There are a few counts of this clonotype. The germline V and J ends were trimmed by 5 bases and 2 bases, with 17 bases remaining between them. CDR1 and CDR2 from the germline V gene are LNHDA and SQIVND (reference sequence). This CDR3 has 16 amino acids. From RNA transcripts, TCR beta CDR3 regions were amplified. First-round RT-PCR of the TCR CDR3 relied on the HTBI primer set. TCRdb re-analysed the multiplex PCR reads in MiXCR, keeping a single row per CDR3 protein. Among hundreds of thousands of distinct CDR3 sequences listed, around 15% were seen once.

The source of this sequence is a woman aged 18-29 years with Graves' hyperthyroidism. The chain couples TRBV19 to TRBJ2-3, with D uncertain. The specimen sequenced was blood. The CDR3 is CASSLRHRLTTDTQYF. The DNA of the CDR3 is TGTGCCAGTAGTTTGCGACACCGACTGACCACAGATACGCAGTATTTT.